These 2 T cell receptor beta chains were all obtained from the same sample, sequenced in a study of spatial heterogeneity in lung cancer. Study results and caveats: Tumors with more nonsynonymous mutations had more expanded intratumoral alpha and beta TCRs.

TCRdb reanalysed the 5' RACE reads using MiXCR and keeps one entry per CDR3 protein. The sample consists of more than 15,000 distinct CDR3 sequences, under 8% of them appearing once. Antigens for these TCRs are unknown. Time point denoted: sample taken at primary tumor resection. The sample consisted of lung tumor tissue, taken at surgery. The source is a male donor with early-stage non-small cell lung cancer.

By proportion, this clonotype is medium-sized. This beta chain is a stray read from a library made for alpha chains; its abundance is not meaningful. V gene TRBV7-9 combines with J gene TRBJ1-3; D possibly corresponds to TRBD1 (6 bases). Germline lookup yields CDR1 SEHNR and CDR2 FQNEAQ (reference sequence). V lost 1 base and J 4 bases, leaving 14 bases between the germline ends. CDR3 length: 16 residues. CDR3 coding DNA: TGTGCCAGCAGCTTAGGAGCGGGGGCTCAGGGAAACACCATATATTTT. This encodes CASSLGAGAQGNTIYF.

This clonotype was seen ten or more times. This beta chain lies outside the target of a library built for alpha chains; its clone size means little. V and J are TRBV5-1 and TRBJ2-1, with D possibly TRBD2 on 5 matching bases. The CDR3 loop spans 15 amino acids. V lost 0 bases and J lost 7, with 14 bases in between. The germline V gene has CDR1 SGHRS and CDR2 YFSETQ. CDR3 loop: CASSLAGSGVNEQFF. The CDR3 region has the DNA TGCGCCAGCAGCTTGGCAGGCTCCGGGGTTAATGAGCAGTTCTTC.